The 27 T cell receptor beta chains below all came from one sample that was sequenced in a study of blood T cell repertoires in COVID-19. The method was immunoSEQ multiplex PCR; TCRdb's version includes in-frame clones alone and lacks a portion of them. The sample has about 240,000 clones; 75% to 90% are singletons. Sequencing was carried out using peripheral blood. The origin of the receptors is a man in his fifties or sixties who had recovered from COVID-19.

There are a few counts of this clone. This chain connects TRBV19 to TRBJ1-2; 7 bases match TRBD1. This CDR3 region has 12 residues. With V trimmed by 7 bases and J by 7 bases, 6 bases remained unmatched. Per germline, CDR1 LNHDA and CDR2 SQIVND (reference sequence). As DNA, the CDR3 is TGTGCCAGTAAAGGACAGGTTTCTGGCTACACCTTC. It specifies CASKGQVSGYTF.

The chain carries TRBV5-4 and TRBJ2-5; D is perhaps TRBD2 (5 bases). CDR1 and CDR2 from the germline V gene are SGHNT and YYREEE (reference sequence). The ends were cut back, 4 bases at V and 5 bases at J, with 12 bases in the middle. The CDR3 is 13 amino acids. The CDR3 sequence is CASSRTVAETQYF. CDR3 bases: TGTGCCAGCAGCCGGACTGTCGCGGAGACCCAGTACTTC.

This clone was counted a few times. The genes are TRBV24-1 and TRBJ1-2; unclear D gene. The CDR3 extends over 12 amino acids. Per the germline V gene, CDR1 is KGHDR and CDR2 is SFDVKD. Trimming removed 4 bases at V and 3 bases at J, with 5 bases between. In nucleotides, the CDR3 is TGTGCCACCAGTGAGGCAGACTATGGCTACACCTTC. Its protein is CATSEADYGYTF.

The chain has TRBV3-1 (or the pseudogene TRBV3-2) and TRBJ2-4; no definite D call. Per germline, CDR1 LGHDT and CDR2 YNNKEL (reference sequence). CDR3 size: 16 residues. V lost 0 bases and J 0 bases, leaving 9 bases between the germline ends. DNA of the CDR3: TGTGCCAGCAGCCAAGAGAACAGTCTAGCCAAAAACATTCAGTACTTC. Its translation: CASSQENSLAKNIQYF.

This sequence joins TRBV5-6 and TRBJ1-5; TRBD1 is a possible D gene (5 bases). Trimming cost V 4 bases and J 4 bases, with 9 bases left between them. The CDR3 spans 13 residues. Germline CDR1 and CDR2: SGHDT and YYEEEE. CDR3 DNA: TGTGCCAGCAGCAGCGACAGAAATCAGCCCCAGCATTTT. Residues: CASSSDRNQPQHF.

The chain carries TRBV7-9 and TRBJ2-4; TRBD1 agrees at 8 bases. Unmatched junction bases numbered 9, after V lost 0 bases and J lost 2 bases. There are 18 residues in the CDR3. Germline V gives CDR1 SEHNR, CDR2 FQNEAQ (reference sequence). Written as DNA, the CDR3 is TGTGCCAGCAGCTTAGCGAGAGCAGGGGGCCCCTCCAAAAACATTCAGTACTTC. Its translation: CASSLARAGGPSKNIQYF.

The rearrangement joins TRBV28 to TRBJ2-7; D is undetermined. With 7 bases removed from V and 2 bases from J, the gap between germline ends came to 15 bases. This CDR3 region has 14 residues. Germline CDR1 MDHEN, CDR2 SYDVKM. The CDR3 bases are TGTGCCAGCACCTTCACGCGACGGGCCTACGAGCAGTACTTC. Its protein is CASTFTRRAYEQYF.

This chain uses TRBV5-1 with TRBJ2-1, with D possibly matching TRBD2 (7 bases). The CDR3 loop spans 16 amino acids. Germline V gene data show CDR1 as SGHRS and CDR2 as YFSETQ. Trimming shortened V by 0 bases and J by 5 bases, and 15 bases separated the two germline ends. The CDR3 loop reads CASSLAARGQNNEQFF. CDR3 bases: TGCGCCAGCAGCTTGGCCGCGCGGGGGCAAAACAATGAGCAGTTCTTC.

This rearrangement joins TRBV7-9 to TRBJ2-6, with TRBD2 matching 8 bases. Germline V gene data show CDR1 as SEHNR and CDR2 as FQNEAQ (reference sequence). J gave up 0 bases and V 11 bases, and 6 bases lay outside the gene matches. This CDR3 comprises 15 residues. This CDR3 reads CAGAGAYSGANVLTF. The CDR3 bases are TGTGCCGGAGCGGGGGCCTACTCTGGGGCCAACGTCCTGACTTTC.

This clone was seen only once. CDR3 loop: CASSAGNRVGELFF. Written as DNA, the CDR3 is TGTGCCAGCAGCGCAGGGAATAGGGTCGGGGAGCTGTTTTTT. V is TRBV6-5 and J is TRBJ2-2, with D possibly TRBD1 on 5 matching bases. The CDR3 is made up of 14 amino acids. Deletions cut 6 bases from V and 7 bases from J, with 15 bases between. Germline-derived CDR1 and CDR2 are MNHEY and SVGAGI.

V gene TRBV30 combines with J gene TRBJ1-4, with D perhaps TRBD1 (5 bases). There are 13 residues in the CDR3. Germline-derived CDR1 and CDR2 are GTSNPN and SVGIG (reference sequence). The V gene lost 8 bases and the J gene lost 3 bases, with 13 bases spanning the gap. The CDR3 coding sequence is TGTGCCGGGGGTGGGAGCCCTAATGAAAAACTGTTTTTT. Protein sequence: CAGGGSPNEKLFF.

V usage is TRBV30 and J usage is TRBJ2-5; D uncertain. The V end lost 0 bases, the J end lost 5 bases, and 4 bases lay between the germline ends. Germline V lookup: CDR1 GTSNPN, CDR2 SVGIG (reference sequence). There are 11 residues in the CDR3. The CDR3 reads CAWSVLETQYF. Written as DNA, the CDR3 is TGTGCCTGGAGTGTACTGGAGACCCAGTACTTC.

This clone turned up a few times. Since a much larger clone is just one base distant, this may be a read error. The chain joins TRBV14 to TRBJ1-2; 7 bases line up with TRBD1. The CDR3 extends over 13 amino acids. CDR1 and CDR2 (germline): SGHDN, FVKESK. With V trimmed by 6 bases and J by 4 bases, 5 bases remained unmatched. In nucleotides, the CDR3 is TGTGCCAGCAGTCCGGACAGGACCTATGGCTACACCTTC. It translates to CASSPDRTYGYTF.

This clone was recorded a few times. This rearrangement joins TRBV7-9 to TRBJ1-2; D ambiguous. There are 13 residues in the CDR3. Per germline, CDR1 SEHNR and CDR2 FQNEAQ (reference sequence). V lost 3 bases to trimming and J lost 4 bases, with 9 bases between them. CDR3 residues: CASSFGTSYGYTF. CDR3 DNA sequence: TGTGCCAGCAGCTTTGGCACAAGCTATGGCTACACCTTC.

The table lists this clone with a few counts. The V call is TRBV9, the J call TRBJ2-5; the D is unclear. This CDR3 has 14 amino acids. V lost 0 bases to trimming and J lost 7 bases, with 13 bases between them. Germline V gene lookup returns CDR1 SGDLS and CDR2 YYNGEE. The CDR3 is CASSVDYSAGTQYF. The CDR3 coding sequence is TGTGCCAGCAGCGTAGATTATTCAGCAGGGACCCAGTACTTC.

The chain couples TRBV9 to TRBJ2-3; the D gene is possibly TRBD2 (5 bases). Germline V CDR1 and CDR2: SGDLS, YYNGEE. Trimming removed 3 bases from V and 6 bases from J, with 17 bases in between. The CDR3 is made up of 15 amino acids. The CDR3 loop reads CASSAGVTSMDTQYF. DNA for the CDR3: TGTGCCAGCAGCGCCGGGGTTACTAGTATGGATACGCAGTATTTT.

A note on this clone: A read error may produce the germline difference seen at one junction end. The V call is TRBV20-1, the J call TRBJ1-6; D possibly corresponds to TRBD1 (6 bases). The length of the CDR3 is 15 residues. Germline V lookup: CDR1 DFQATT, CDR2 SNEGSKA (reference sequence). CDR3 sequence (DNA): TGCAGTACTAGTGTAGGTAGGGGGGGTGATTCACCCCTCCACTTT. Residues: CSTSVGRGGDSPLHF.

The genes are TRBV5-1 and TRBJ2-3; the match to TRBD1 covers 7 bases. Losses at the gene ends were 5 bases for V and 6 bases for J; bases not matched to a gene: 6. There are 13 residues in the CDR3. Germline CDR1 reads SGHRS; CDR2 reads YFSETQ. CDR3 in DNA: TGCGCCAGCAGACCCGGGACAGCCGATACGCAGTATTTT. Translated: CASRPGTADTQYF.

The V and J genes are TRBV19 and TRBJ1-5, with D possibly being TRBD1 (5 bases). Trimming removed 10 bases from V and 3 bases from J, with 13 bases in between. Germline V gives CDR1 LNHDA, CDR2 SQIVND (reference sequence). The CDR3 extends over 13 amino acids. The CDR3 loop is CATATEFNQPQHF. As DNA, the CDR3 is TGTGCCACCGCGACAGAATTCAATCAGCCCCAGCATTTT. Drawing the rest from reference TRBV19 and TRBJ1-5, the complete variable domain is DGGITQSPKYLFRKEGQNVTLSCEQNLNHDAMYWYRQDPGQGLRLIYYSQIVNDFQKGDIAEGYSVSREKKESFPLTVTSAQKNPTAFYLCATATEFNQPQHFGDGTRLSIL.

The count of this clone is one. The chain combines TRBV4-2 with TRBJ2-5; TRBD1 matches at 12 bases. J lost 4 bases, V lost 0 bases, and 3 bases had no gene match. Germline V lookup: CDR1 LGHNA, CDR2 YNFKEQ. The CDR3 consists of 16 residues. CDR3: CASSQDWDRGRETQYF. The CDR3 nucleotides are TGTGCCAGCAGCCAAGACTGGGACAGGGGGCGAGAGACCCAGTACTTC.

The chain carries TRBV18 and TRBJ2-2; 9 positions match TRBD1. Trimming at V came to 4 bases and at J to 6 bases, leaving 9 bases not matched to a gene. CDR1 is KGHSH, CDR2 LQKENI, per germline. CDR3 length: 16 residues. The CDR3 sequence is CASSLGTGTFAGELFF. As DNA, the CDR3 is TGTGCCAGCTCACTAGGGACAGGGACGTTCGCCGGGGAGCTGTTTTTT.

This clone has at least ten counts. This chain links TRBV2 with TRBJ2-7; a weak D match, TRBD2 (6 bases). CDR3 size: 15 residues. V was shortened by 5 bases and J by 1 base, with 15 bases between the two germline ends. In germline, CDR1 is SNHLY, CDR2 FYNNEI. The CDR3: CASSPGGSRSYEQYV. The CDR3 DNA sequence: TGTGCCAGCAGTCCTGGGGGGAGTAGGTCCTACGAGCAGTACGTC.

This chain connects TRBV5-5 to TRBJ2-5; TRBD1 might be the D (5 bases). This CDR3 has 14 residues. Trimming stripped 2 bases from V and 0 bases from J, with 8 bases between. Per the germline V gene, CDR1 is SGHKS and CDR2 is YYEKEE (reference sequence). This chain's CDR3 is CASSLDRNQETQYF. The CDR3 nucleotides are TGTGCCAGCAGCTTAGACAGAAACCAAGAGACCCAGTACTTC. Full variable domain (rest looked up from reference TRBV5-5 and TRBJ2-5): DAGVTQSPTHLIKTRGQQVTLRCSPISGHKSVSWYQQVLGQGPQFIFQYYEKEERGRGNFPDRFSARQFPNYSSELNVNALLLGDSALYLCASSLDRNQETQYFGPGTRLLVL.

This sequence joins TRBV5-1 and TRBJ1-2; D not certain. The CDR3 is made up of 14 amino acids. Trimming left V 1 base short and J 1 base short, with 8 bases between. Germline assignment: CDR1 SGHRS and CDR2 YFSETQ. DNA for the CDR3: TGCGCCAGCAGCTTGAACACATTTAACTATGGCTACACCTTC. This encodes CASSLNTFNYGYTF.

This chain joins TRBV14 and TRBJ1-6, with D possibly matching TRBD1 (6 bases). Germline V gene sequence: CDR1 SGHDN, CDR2 FVKESK. Trimming shortened V by 0 bases and J by 8 bases, and 14 bases separated the two germline ends. CDR3 size: 16 residues. The CDR3 nucleotides are TGTGCCAGCAGCCAAGACTCCCTCAGGGGAGATTCACCCCTCCACTTT. As protein: CASSQDSLRGDSPLHF.

The CDR3 DNA reads TGTGCCAGCTCACTCCTCGTCCTGGGCAGCCTCACAGATACGCAGTATTTT. It specifies CASSLLVLGSLTDTQYF. V is TRBV18 and J is TRBJ2-3; D is unclear. The CDR3 contains 17 residues. Trimming took 4 bases from V and 2 from J, leaving 19 bases between them. Germline V gene data show CDR1 as KGHSH and CDR2 as LQKENI.

The chain employs TRBV10-3 and TRBJ1-1, with a possible D match to TRBD1 (6 bases). Germline CDR1 ENHRY, CDR2 SYGVKD. CDR3 length: 17 amino acids. Trimming removed 4 bases from V and 0 bases from J, with 18 bases in between. DNA of the CDR3: TGTGCCATCAGTGCTGGGCCAGGGGTACGGGTGAACACTGAAGCTTTCTTT. This codes for CAISAGPGVRVNTEAFF.